This T cell receptor beta chain is from a study of memory CD4+ T cells and cytomegalovirus serostatus. Study information: Donors were healthy Belgian adults, several CMV seropositive and approximately 25 seronegative. Study findings and constraints: Suggested: most of the CMV-linked TCR signature lies in CD4+ memory cells. Of 150 to 200 reported CMV TCRbeta sequences, around 63 were found in memory CD4+ repertoires.

Single viable CD3+CD4+CD8-CD45RO+ cells were sorted as the memory CD4+ T cells. Of note for this clone: Its antigen is not identified.

Produced via immunoSEQ multiplex PCR; TCRdb's table is partial and in-frame only. The data contain under 55,000 clones, about four fifths of them seen just once; the ten biggest clones take up roughly 1.5%. CDR1 SGHDT and CDR2 YYEEEE come from the germline V gene. The CDR3 is 12 residues long. The V and J ends lost 0 bases and 6 bases respectively, with 6 bases between them. The specimen sequenced was memory CD4+ T cells from blood. This receptor was identified in an adult in good health and CMV-seropositive. The V gene is TRBV5-6, the J gene TRBJ1-2; D is ambiguous. The CDR3 region has the DNA TGTGCCAGCAGCTTGGCGGCCCATGGCTACACCTTC. Encoded protein: CASSLAAHGYTF.